This TCR beta chain is from a study of T cells in Graves' hyperthyroidism and ophthalmopathy. J gave up 6 bases and V 6 bases, and 9 bases lay outside the gene matches. CDR1 and CDR2 from the germline V gene are LNHDA and SQIVND (reference sequence). CDR3 size: 15 residues. TCR beta CDR3 sequences were amplified from RNA transcripts. The HTBI set primed first-round TCR CDR3 RT-PCR. Via MiXCR, TCRdb re-called the multiplex PCR reads, giving one row per CDR3 protein. The repertoire holds 610,000 or so distinct CDR3 sequences, just over 45% seen once, with roughly 7.7% in the top ten. The receptor's source is a woman under 30 with Graves' hyperthyroidism. The specimen sequenced was peripheral blood or thyroid tissue (not recorded which). The chain carries TRBV19 and TRBJ1-5, with 9 bases lining up with TRBD1. CDR3 nucleotide sequence: TGTGCCAGTAGCCGGGACAGGGAGCCGGCTCAGCCCCAGCATTTT. Translation gives CASSRDREPAQPQHF. Combining the CDR3 with reference TRBV19 and TRBJ1-5 gives the whole variable domain DGGITQSPKYLFRKEGQNVTLSCEQNLNHDAMYWYRQDPGQGLRLIYYSQIVNDFQKGDIAEGYSVSREKKESFPLTVTSAQKNPTAFYLCASSRDREPAQPQHFGDGTRLSIL.